What follows are 5 T cell receptor beta chains derived from one specimen sequenced in a study of cytomegalovirus exposure and HLA in healthy donors. Using immunoSEQ multiplex PCR, the repertoire was profiled, and TCRdb retains in-frame clones only, with some absent. Of about 160,000 clones in the sample, around 81% were seen once. Sequences were obtained from PBMCs. These receptors were taken from a man younger than 40 in good health and CMV-seropositive.

The chain links TRBV4-3 to TRBJ2-6, with 11 positions matching TRBD1. With V trimmed by 4 bases and J by 4 bases, 3 bases remained unmatched. Germline lookup yields CDR1 LGHNA and CDR2 YSLEER. The CDR3 totals 16 residues. The CDR3 region is CASSLDRGQGANVLTF. CDR3 nucleotide sequence: TGCGCCAGCAGCCTGGACAGGGGGCAGGGGGCCAACGTCCTGACTTTC.

This rearrangement joins TRBV7-2 to TRBJ2-6, with TRBD1 identical over 11 bases. This CDR3 is 14 amino acids long. After removal of 5 bases from V and 12 bases from J, the junction contained 6 bases not matched to a gene. The V gene's germline CDR1 is SGHTA and CDR2 FQGNSA. CDR3 residues: CASSPGQGAIVLTF. In DNA, the CDR3 is TGTGCCAGCAGCCCCGGACAGGGGGCGATCGTCCTGACTTTC. The full variable domain, in which reference TRBV7-2 and TRBJ2-6 provide the parts outside the CDR3, is GAGVSQSPSNKVTEKGKDVELRCDPISGHTALYWYRQSLGQGLEFLIYFQGNSAPDKSGLPSDRFSAERTGGSVSTLTIQRTQQEDSAVYLCASSPGQGAIVLTFGAGSRLTVL.

This chain uses TRBV28 with TRBJ1-2; D may be TRBD1 (6 bases). In germline, CDR1 is MDHEN, CDR2 SYDVKM. This CDR3 comprises 13 residues. Trimming stripped 3 bases from V and 2 bases from J, with 7 bases between. The CDR3 is CASSFGQNYGYTF. The CDR3 DNA sequence: TGTGCCAGCAGTTTTGGACAGAACTATGGCTACACCTTC.

CDR3 nucleotides: TGCGCCAGCAGCCAAGGCGTAAGCTTCCTCAGGGGTGATGACTATGGCTACACCTTC. It encodes CASSQGVSFLRGDDYGYTF. This chain connects TRBV4-3 to TRBJ1-2; D possibly corresponds to TRBD1 (6 bases). The CDR3 has 19 amino acids. V dropped 1 base and J dropped 3 bases, with 24 bases sitting between them. In germline, CDR1 is LGHNA, CDR2 YSLEER.

The chain has TRBV7-9 and TRBJ2-5; D remains ambiguous. V was clipped by 5 bases and J by 3 bases, with 10 bases between them. This CDR3 has 13 residues. Germline V gives CDR1 SEHNR, CDR2 FQNEAQ (reference sequence). The CDR3 DNA reads as TGTGCCAGCAGCCGCCGGGTTAAAGAGACCCAGTACTTC. It specifies CASSRRVKETQYF. The variable domain in full, with the rest retrieved from reference TRBV7-9 and TRBJ2-5, is DTGVSQNPRHKITKRGQNVTFRCDPISEHNRLYWYRQTLGQGPEFLTYFQNEAQLEKSRLLSDRFSAERPKGSFSTLEIQRTEQGDSAMYLCASSRRVKETQYFGPGTRLLVL.